These 26 T cell receptor beta chains were sequenced from one sample in a study of T cell responses to AZD1222 COVID-19 vaccine. The assay was immunoSEQ multiplex PCR, and TCRdb's table has in-frame clones only and misses some. Of 60,000 to 75,000 clones in the sample, around three quarters were seen once. This sample comprised peripheral blood, obtained 28 days after the second AZD1222 dose. These receptors originate from an adult who received the AZD1222 COVID-19 vaccine.

This clone has more than one count but fewer than ten. The chain combines TRBV2 with TRBJ1-4, with 10 bases fitting TRBD1. The germline V gene has CDR1 SNHLY and CDR2 FYNNEI. V lost 0 bases, J lost 3 bases, and 7 bases stayed unmatched. CDR3 length: 18 residues. CDR3 sequence reads: CASSEAGQGVGANEKLFF. CDR3 bases: TGTGCCAGCAGTGAAGCTGGACAGGGGGTAGGGGCTAATGAAAAACTGTTTTTT.

CDR3 protein: CASSPNPGTGGYGYTF. For the CDR3, the DNA is TGTGCCAGCAGCCCAAACCCCGGGACAGGGGGCTATGGCTACACCTTC. The chain uses TRBV7-2 and TRBJ1-2, with 11 bases that match TRBD1. The CDR3 contains 16 residues. With 5 bases clipped from V and 4 bases from J, the junction kept 9 bases outside the gene matches. Germline CDR1 SGHTA, CDR2 FQGNSA.

This clone has just a few counts. The CDR3 loop reads CASSQGQGFFGNQPQHF. The CDR3 bases are TGTGCCAGTAGCCAGGGACAGGGGTTTTTTGGCAATCAGCCCCAGCATTTT. V is TRBV19 and J is TRBJ1-5; TRBD1 matches at 10 bases. Germline loops: CDR1 LNHDA, CDR2 SQIVND (reference sequence). J was trimmed by 2 bases and V by 6 bases; bases with no gene match: 10. The CDR3 is 17 residues long.

The chain is built from TRBV7-9 and TRBJ1-3, with TRBD1 as a possible D gene (5 bases). Trimming stripped 5 bases from V and 4 bases from J, with 15 bases between. Germline V gene lookup returns CDR1 SEHNR and CDR2 FQNEAQ (reference sequence). The CDR3 covers 15 residues. Written as DNA, the CDR3 is TGTGCCAGCAGCCCCCCGGGGGGAGGCGGAAACACCATATATTTT. Protein sequence: CASSPPGGGGNTIYF. Together with reference TRBV7-9 and TRBJ1-3, the CDR3 gives the full variable domain: DTGVSQNPRHKITKRGQNVTFRCDPISEHNRLYWYRQTLGQGPEFLTYFQNEAQLEKSRLLSDRFSAERPKGSFSTLEIQRTEQGDSAMYLCASSPPGGGGNTIYFGEGSWLTVV.

V usage is TRBV2 and J usage is TRBJ1-1; D might be TRBD1 (5 bases). Germline V gene lookup returns CDR1 SNHLY and CDR2 FYNNEI. CDR3 length: 14 amino acids. The V and J ends lost 5 bases and 5 bases respectively, with 15 bases between them. The CDR3 reads CASSPSAGRTEAFF. As DNA, the CDR3 is TGTGCCAGCAGTCCATCGGCAGGGCGGACTGAAGCTTTCTTT.

The rearrangement uses TRBV27 and TRBJ1-2; perhaps TRBD1 as D (6 bases). Per the germline V gene, CDR1 is MNHEY and CDR2 is SMNVEV (reference sequence). Trimming stripped 5 bases from V and 7 bases from J, with 23 bases between. The CDR3 has 16 residues. The CDR3 region has the DNA TGTGCCAGCAGTCCTTCGTGGCAGAGTAAGGGGGGTGGCTACACCTTC. As protein: CASSPSWQSKGGGYTF.

The rearrangement uses TRBV2 and TRBJ2-5, with 12 bases aligning to TRBD2. After removal of 6 bases from V and 1 base from J, the junction contained 3 bases not matched to a gene. This CDR3 spans 15 amino acids. The germline CDR1 and CDR2 sequences are SNHLY and FYNNEI. CDR3 region: CASRRTSGVQETQYF. DNA of the CDR3: TGTGCCAGCAGAAGGACTAGCGGGGTCCAAGAGACCCAGTACTTC.

The chain combines TRBV30 with TRBJ1-2; unclear D gene. The V and J ends lost 0 bases and 4 bases respectively, with 9 bases between them. The CDR3 sequence is 13 residues long. Germline V CDR1 and CDR2: GTSNPN, SVGIG (reference sequence). The CDR3: CAWSVGRSYGYTF. DNA of the CDR3: TGTGCCTGGAGTGTCGGCCGATCCTATGGCTACACCTTC.

The CDR3 sequence: CSANRDTEAFF. As DNA, the CDR3 is TGCAGTGCTAACCGGGACACTGAAGCTTTCTTT. The chain has TRBV20-1 and TRBJ1-1; D is unresolved. V lost 4 bases, J lost 3 bases, and 6 bases lay in between. Per germline, CDR1 DFQATT and CDR2 SNEGSKA (reference sequence). This CDR3 comprises 11 residues.

The genes are TRBV30 and TRBJ2-7; 8 bases fit TRBD1. The V gene end was trimmed by 2 bases and the J gene end by 4 bases; junction bases not matched to a gene: 16. The CDR3 is 17 residues long. Germline CDR1 GTSNPN, CDR2 SVGIG (reference sequence). CDR3 protein: CAWSPMYGVTGVYEQYF. The CDR3 region has the DNA TGTGCCTGGAGTCCCATGTACGGGGTGACAGGGGTTTACGAGCAGTACTTC.

The chain is built from TRBV3-1 (or the pseudogene TRBV3-2) and TRBJ2-3; D remains unclear. V shed 6 bases and J shed 3 bases, with 10 bases lying between them. This CDR3 spans 13 amino acids. The germline V gene has CDR1 LGHDT and CDR2 YNNKEL (reference sequence). CDR3 sequence: CASRERTTDTQYF. CDR3 sequence (DNA): TGTGCCAGCAGGGAGCGAACGACAGATACGCAGTATTTT.

This clone was picked up a small number of times. The gene calls are TRBV5-6 and TRBJ2-2; D ambiguous. Germline CDR1 SGHDT, CDR2 YYEEEE. V shed 0 bases and J shed 4 bases, with 7 bases lying between them. CDR3 size: 14 residues. DNA of the CDR3: TGTGCCAGCAGCTTGGCCGGTCGCACCGGGGAGCTGTTTTTT. Its protein is CASSLAGRTGELFF.

Ten or more counts support this clone. The chain employs TRBV2 and TRBJ1-4; 7 positions agree with TRBD1. With V trimmed by 4 bases and J by 0 bases, 5 bases remained unmatched. The CDR3 totals 16 residues. Germline assignment: CDR1 SNHLY and CDR2 FYNNEI. This chain's CDR3 is CASSGTQGPTNEKLFF. The DNA for the CDR3 is TGTGCCAGCAGTGGAACACAGGGGCCAACTAATGAAAAACTGTTTTTT.

The gene calls are TRBV28 and TRBJ1-4; D may be TRBD1 (6 bases). CDR3 length: 15 amino acids. Trimming pared 6 bases from V and 0 bases from J, leaving 11 bases between. From germline, CDR1 is MDHEN and CDR2 SYDVKM. The CDR3 reads CASRGDRPTNEKLFF. The CDR3 nucleotides are TGTGCCAGCAGGGGAGACAGGCCAACTAATGAAAAACTGTTTTTT.

The gene calls are TRBV7-2 and TRBJ1-2; a possible D gene is TRBD1 (5 bases). CDR1 is SGHTA and CDR2 is FQGNSA in the germline V gene. The ends were cut back, 0 bases at V and 4 bases at J, with 12 bases in the middle. This CDR3 has 15 residues. CDR3 nucleotide sequence: TGTGCCAGCAGCTTAGCAGTACAGGTCCCCTATGGCTACACCTTC. It codes for CASSLAVQVPYGYTF.

This rearrangement joins TRBV28 to TRBJ2-3, with D unresolved. In germline, CDR1 is MDHEN, CDR2 SYDVKM. The CDR3 has 15 amino acids. Trimming cost V 3 bases and J 0 bases, with 10 bases left between them. The chain's CDR3 is CASSFQFGSTDTQYF. The DNA of the CDR3 is TGTGCCAGCAGTTTTCAGTTTGGTAGCACAGATACGCAGTATTTT.

This rearrangement joins TRBV3-1 (or the pseudogene TRBV3-2) to TRBJ1-6; D is unresolved. V dropped 0 bases and J dropped 8 bases, with 8 bases sitting between them. This CDR3 comprises 14 residues. CDR1 and CDR2 (germline): LGHDT, YNNKEL (reference sequence). The CDR3 bases are TGTGCCAGCAGCCAAGATTCCCTTGATTCACCCCTCCACTTT. The encoded protein is CASSQDSLDSPLHF.

The V call is TRBV7-3, the J call TRBJ2-1; 9 bases fit TRBD1. CDR1 and CDR2 from the germline V gene are SGHTA and FQGTGA. The CDR3 length is 15 residues. With V trimmed by 1 base and J by 9 bases, 7 bases remained unmatched. CDR3 protein: CASSLMSTGGTEQFF. The CDR3 coding sequence is TGTGCCAGCAGCTTAATGAGTACAGGGGGCACTGAGCAGTTCTTC.

This sequence joins TRBV28 and TRBJ1-1; TRBD1 is a possible D gene (5 bases). Germline V CDR1 and CDR2: MDHEN, SYDVKM. V lost 2 bases and J 6 bases, leaving 22 bases between the germline ends. This CDR3 spans 17 amino acids. The CDR3, as DNA: TGTGCCAGCAGTTTAGGGGGAACAGGTTTTAGTACTGCTGAAGCTTTCTTT. Translating gives CASSLGGTGFSTAEAFF.

The rearrangement joins TRBV10-3 to TRBJ1-2, with D unclear. V dropped 0 bases and J dropped 4 bases, with 9 bases sitting between them. Germline CDR1 is ENHRY and CDR2 is SYGVKD. The CDR3 sequence is 14 residues long. CDR3 sequence: CAISESSQVYGYTF. The CDR3 nucleotides read TGTGCCATCAGTGAGTCGAGCCAGGTCTATGGCTACACCTTC.

The chain employs TRBV28 and TRBJ2-5; D may be TRBD2 (5 bases). The CDR3 loop spans 16 amino acids. The V and J ends lost 2 bases and 0 bases respectively, with 13 bases between them. The germline CDR1 and CDR2 sequences are MDHEN and SYDVKM. The chain's CDR3 is CASSLGGDFYQETQYF. The CDR3 region has the DNA TGTGCCAGCAGTTTAGGAGGAGACTTCTACCAAGAGACCCAGTACTTC. Drawing the rest from reference TRBV28 and TRBJ2-5, the complete variable domain is DVKVTQSSRYLVKRTGEKVFLECVQDMDHENMFWYRQDPGLGLRLIYFSYDVKMKEKGDIPEGYSVSREKKERFSLILESASTNQTSMYLCASSLGGDFYQETQYFGPGTRLLVL.

The gene calls are TRBV12-3 or TRBV12-4 and TRBJ1-4, with no clear D. CDR3 length equals 11 residues. With 5 bases removed from V and 12 bases from J, the gap between germline ends came to 10 bases. The CDR3 sequence: CASSLGRELFF. CDR3 sequence (DNA): TGTGCCAGCAGTCTCGGACGGGAACTGTTTTTT.

The chain couples TRBV29-1 to TRBJ2-1, with D unclear. The CDR3 extends over 13 amino acids. The germline V and J ends were trimmed by 6 bases and 7 bases, with 16 bases remaining between them. Germline CDR1 and CDR2: SQVTM and ANQGSEA. This chain's CDR3 is CSVRHPSKNEQFF. The CDR3 DNA follows: TGCAGCGTCCGACACCCATCTAAGAATGAGCAGTTCTTC.

The V and J genes are TRBV6-5 and TRBJ1-1; D gene uncertain. V shed 6 bases and J shed 5 bases, with 13 bases lying between them. This CDR3 has 13 residues. Per germline, CDR1 MNHEY and CDR2 SVGAGI. CDR3 loop: CASSRSGVTEAFF. The CDR3 bases are TGTGCCAGCAGCCGCAGCGGGGTGACTGAAGCTTTCTTT.

The rearrangement joins TRBV10-3 to TRBJ1-2; TRBD1 matches 7 bases. The length of the CDR3 is 16 residues. Germline loops: CDR1 ENHRY, CDR2 SYGVKD. Trimming at V came to 6 bases and at J to 3 bases, leaving 13 bases not matched to a gene. Written as DNA, the CDR3 is TGTGCCATCAGGGGGGCCTTGAGGGGGCGCGACTATGGCTACACCTTC. Protein product: CAIRGALRGRDYGYTF.

V is TRBV14 and J is TRBJ2-1, with D perhaps matching TRBD1 or TRBD2 (7 bases each). The V gene's germline CDR1 is SGHDN and CDR2 FVKESK. Trimming left V 0 bases short and J 11 bases short, with 11 bases between. The CDR3 contains 13 residues. The CDR3 DNA sequence: TGTGCCAGCAGCCAAGATGGGAGGGGGCAGCAGTTCTTC. It codes for CASSQDGRGQQFF. The full variable domain, rest sourced from reference TRBV14 and TRBJ2-1, is EAGVTQFPSHSVIEKGQTVTLRCDPISGHDNLYWYRRVMGKEIKFLLHFVKESKQDESGMPNNRFLAERTGGTYSTLKVQPAELEDSGVYFCASSQDGRGQQFFGPGTRLTVL.